The 23 T cell receptor beta chains below come from one sample, sequenced in a study of neurological immune-mediated disorders. Via MiXCR, TCRdb re-called the 5' RACE reads, giving one row per CDR3 protein. The repertoire includes 30,000 or so distinct CDR3 sequences, over 4% of them detected once, and around 23% sits in the top ten. The sequenced sample was PBMCs. The receptors derive from a man younger than 35 in good health.

This clonotype was counted ten times or more. The chain recombines TRBV20-1 with TRBJ1-5; D remains unclear. The CDR3 runs to 15 residues. V gave up 4 bases and J gave up 0 bases, with 13 bases separating them. Germline CDR1 is DFQATT and CDR2 is SNEGSKA (reference sequence). CDR3: CSANNPRNSNQPQHF. For the CDR3, the DNA is TGCAGTGCTAATAATCCCCGGAATAGCAATCAGCCCCAGCATTTT.

This clonotype occurred many times. The chain joins TRBV20-1 to TRBJ1-2; D not resolved. The CDR3 covers 12 residues. V was shortened by 5 bases and J by 3 bases, with 10 bases between the two germline ends. In germline, CDR1 is DFQATT, CDR2 SNEGSKA (reference sequence). The CDR3 loop reads CSARPRDYGYTF. CDR3 DNA: TGCAGTGCTCGGCCCCGGGACTATGGCTACACCTTC.

Ten or more counts support this clonotype. V gene TRBV29-1 combines with J gene TRBJ2-7, with D possibly TRBD1 on 7 matching bases. The CDR3 consists of 13 residues. V gave up 4 bases and J gave up 3 bases, with 13 bases separating them. Per the germline V gene, CDR1 is SQVTM and CDR2 is ANQGSEA. This CDR3 is CSVVRGTGYEQYF. Written as DNA, the CDR3 is TGCAGCGTTGTCAGGGGGACTGGCTACGAGCAGTACTTC.

This clonotype was seen repeatedly, ten times or more. The V gene is TRBV3-1, the J gene TRBJ1-2; D gene uncertain. With 4 bases removed from V and 8 bases from J, the gap between germline ends came to 17 bases. Germline V CDR1 and CDR2: LGHDT, YNNKEL (reference sequence). The CDR3 runs to 14 residues. CDR3 sequence (DNA): TGTGCCAGCAGCCCGATGGGGAGTAAAAGAGGCTACACCTTC. Its translation: CASSPMGSKRGYTF.

This clonotype has a count of ten or more. J is TRBJ1-1 and V is TRBV3-1; perhaps TRBD1 as D (6 bases). This CDR3 region has 14 residues. Trimming took off 1 base at V and 2 bases at J, with 8 bases between the two ends. Germline V gene lookup returns CDR1 LGHDT and CDR2 YNNKEL (reference sequence). The CDR3 is CASSQAGANTEAFF. In DNA, the CDR3 is TGTGCCAGCAGCCAAGCGGGGGCAAACACTGAAGCTTTCTTT.

This clonotype was detected many times. The chain is built from TRBV5-1 and TRBJ1-2, with D hard to call. V was clipped by 4 bases and J by 8 bases, with 15 bases between them. In germline, CDR1 is SGHRS, CDR2 YFSETQ. The CDR3 length is 13 residues. CDR3 bases: TGCGCCAGCAGCGAAACTAGGGTTAGCGGCTACACCTTC. This translates into CASSETRVSGYTF.

This chain joins TRBV18 and TRBJ1-3; no reliable D call. V was pared by 0 bases and J by 0 bases, with 6 bases between. This CDR3 region has 15 residues. From germline, CDR1 is KGHSH and CDR2 LQKENI. This CDR3 reads CASSPPTGSGNTIYF. CDR3 nucleotides: TGTGCCAGCTCACCACCGACCGGCTCTGGAAACACCATATATTTT. The full variable domain, in which reference TRBV18 and TRBJ1-3 provide the parts outside the CDR3, is NAGVMQNPRHLVRRRGQEARLRCSPMKGHSHVYWYRQLPEEGLKFMVYLQKENIIDESGMPKERFSAEFPKEGPSILRIQQVVRGDSAAYFCASSPPTGSGNTIYFGEGSWLTVV.

The rearrangement uses TRBV30 and TRBJ1-1, with 8 bases aligning to TRBD1. V was pared by 5 bases and J by 7 bases, with 3 bases of the junction left unmatched. The CDR3 loop spans 11 amino acids. Germline CDR1 GTSNPN, CDR2 SVGIG (reference sequence). The CDR3 sequence: CAWDRGNEAFF. The CDR3 region has the DNA TGTGCCTGGGACAGGGGCAATGAAGCTTTCTTT.

The sample holds many counts of this clonotype. The rearrangement joins TRBV5-1 to TRBJ2-5; D unclear. V lost 6 bases, J lost 2 bases, and 20 bases lay in between. The CDR3 spans 16 residues. CDR1 is SGHRS, CDR2 YFSETQ, per germline. CDR3 nucleotides: TGCGCCAGCACAAAATACGCCGTGGGCGGACAAGAGACCCAGTACTTC. Its protein is CASTKYAVGGQETQYF. Complete variable domain (other parts from reference TRBV5-1 and TRBJ2-5): KAGVTQTPRYLIKTRGQQVTLSCSPISGHRSVSWYQQTPGQGLQFLFEYFSETQRNKGNFPGRFSGRQFSNSRSEMNVSTLELGDSALYLCASTKYAVGGQETQYFGPGTRLLVL.

Many counts were recorded for this clonotype. This chain connects TRBV5-1 to TRBJ1-2; D perhaps matches TRBD1 (5 bases). This CDR3 has 15 residues. Germline loops: CDR1 SGHRS, CDR2 YFSETQ. V lost 4 bases, J lost 4 bases, and 17 bases lay in between. CDR3 bases: TGCGCCAGCAGCGTTGGACACCCCACAGCCTATGGCTACACCTTC. Its translation: CASSVGHPTAYGYTF.

This clonotype was recorded many times. V and J are TRBV5-1 and TRBJ2-1, with D tentatively TRBD1 (6 bases). The CDR3 runs 12 residues. Trimming took 6 bases from V and 3 from J, leaving 7 bases between them. Looked up from germline, CDR1 is SGHRS and CDR2 is YFSETQ. The CDR3 coding sequence is TGCGCCAGCACGGACAGCTACAATGAGCAGTTCTTC. Amino acid sequence: CASTDSYNEQFF.

This clonotype occurred many times. V is TRBV20-1 and J is TRBJ1-3, with 9 bases fitting TRBD1. Per germline, CDR1 DFQATT and CDR2 SNEGSKA (reference sequence). The CDR3 runs 16 residues. V shed 0 bases, J shed 1 base, and the junction held 4 bases outside the gene matches. CDR3 nucleotide sequence: TGCAGTGCTAGAGATTGGGGGACAGGGTCTGGAAACACCATATATTTT. Protein sequence: CSARDWGTGSGNTIYF.

The rearrangement links TRBV7-2 to TRBJ2-1, with D possibly being TRBD1 or TRBD2 (5 bases each). There are 13 residues in the CDR3. Trimming shortened V by 6 bases and J by 9 bases, and 15 bases separated the two germline ends. Germline-derived CDR1 and CDR2 are SGHTA and FQGNSA. The CDR3 protein is CASRPDPRGEQFF. CDR3 nucleotides: TGTGCCAGCAGACCCGACCCGAGGGGTGAGCAGTTCTTC. Looking up the rest from reference TRBV7-2 and TRBJ2-1 gives the full variable domain: GAGVSQSPSNKVTEKGKDVELRCDPISGHTALYWYRQSLGQGLEFLIYFQGNSAPDKSGLPSDRFSAERTGGSVSTLTIQRTQQEDSAVYLCASRPDPRGEQFFGPGTRLTVL.

This clonotype was seen repeatedly, ten times or more. This chain joins TRBV5-6 and TRBJ1-2, with a possible D match to TRBD1 (6 bases). The ends were cut back, 3 bases at V and 7 bases at J, with 13 bases in the middle. Germline-derived CDR1 and CDR2 are SGHDT and YYEEEE. This CDR3 has 13 residues. The CDR3 loop is CASSSGDGVGYTF. DNA for the CDR3: TGTGCCAGCAGCTCAGGGGACGGAGTTGGCTACACCTTC.

This clonotype was seen repeatedly, ten times or more. This chain links TRBV27 with TRBJ2-1; possible D gene TRBD1, 6 bases. This CDR3 region has 13 residues. The ends were cut back, 6 bases at V and 3 bases at J, with 9 bases in the middle. CDR1 and CDR2 (germline): MNHEY, SMNVEV (reference sequence). CDR3 coding DNA: TGTGCCAGCAGACGACAGGTCTACAATGAGCAGTTCTTC. Its translation: CASRRQVYNEQFF.

This clonotype was detected many times. The chain combines TRBV4-1 with TRBJ2-1; a possible D gene is TRBD2 (6 bases). The V gene lost 1 base and the J gene lost 8 bases, with 18 bases spanning the gap. Looked up from germline, CDR1 is MGHRA and CDR2 is YSYEKL. This CDR3 has 16 amino acids. In DNA form, the CDR3 reads TGCGCCAGCAGCCAAGTCGCGGGGATGAATTACGATGAGCAGTTCTTC. It specifies CASSQVAGMNYDEQFF.

CDR3 sequence reads: CASSQVPGVGSPLHF. Written as DNA, the CDR3 is TGCGCCAGCAGCCAAGTGCCAGGGGTAGGGTCACCCCTCCACTTT. The chain has TRBV4-3 and TRBJ1-6, with TRBD1 as a possible D gene (6 bases). Germline CDR1 is LGHNA and CDR2 is YSLEER. V lost 1 base, J lost 10 bases, and 14 bases lay in between. The CDR3 is made up of 15 amino acids.

This clonotype appeared many times. The rearrangement uses TRBV5-1 and TRBJ2-7, with D possibly TRBD1 on 5 matching bases. Germline CDR1 and CDR2: SGHRS and YFSETQ. Between the trimmed V and J ends, which lost 4 bases and 3 bases, there was a span of 17 bases. CDR3 length: 15 residues. This chain's CDR3 is CASSPQMTAFYEQYF. The CDR3 bases are TGCGCCAGCAGCCCGCAGATGACAGCCTTCTACGAGCAGTACTTC.

This clonotype came up many times. The V and J genes are TRBV7-8 and TRBJ2-1; 10 nucleotides line up with TRBD2. Germline V gene data show CDR1 as SGHVS and CDR2 as FQNEAQ. The J segment lost 5 bases and the V segment lost 8 bases, leaving 12 bases of the junction unmatched. The CDR3 totals 16 residues. CDR3 region: CASVLAGVWRDNEQFF. The DNA of the CDR3 is TGTGCCAGCGTTCTAGCGGGGGTTTGGCGGGACAATGAGCAGTTCTTC.

This clonotype was found many times. The rearrangement joins TRBV20-1 to TRBJ1-6, with no clear D. CDR3 size: 13 residues. Germline assignment: CDR1 DFQATT and CDR2 SNEGSKA (reference sequence). For the CDR3, the DNA is TGCAGAGCCGCGGGCCTCAATAATTCACCCCTCCACTTT. As protein: CRAAGLNNSPLHF.

This clonotype was detected ten times or more. The CDR3, as DNA: TGCAGCGTTGACGTAGCGGGGGGGACAGATACGCAGTATTTT. Protein product: CSVDVAGGTDTQYF. The chain recombines TRBV29-1 with TRBJ2-3; the match to TRBD2 covers 11 bases. The V gene's germline CDR1 is SQVTM and CDR2 ANQGSEA. The CDR3 totals 14 residues. The trim removed 3 bases at V and 3 bases at J, leaving 2 bases unmatched.

There are many counts of this clonotype. This chain connects TRBV29-1 to TRBJ2-3; D not certain. There are 12 residues in the CDR3. Germline assignment: CDR1 SQVTM and CDR2 ANQGSEA. V was trimmed by 4 bases and J by 4 bases, leaving 9 bases between them. CDR3 sequence reads: CSVAPGSDTQYF. CDR3 nucleotides: TGCAGCGTTGCCCCAGGCTCAGATACGCAGTATTTT.

The table lists this clonotype with many counts. The rearrangement links TRBV5-1 to TRBJ1-4; 10 bases map to TRBD1. The V gene end was trimmed by 4 bases and the J gene end by 5 bases; junction bases not matched to a gene: 2. The CDR3 has 14 amino acids. From germline, CDR1 is SGHRS and CDR2 YFSETQ. Written as DNA, the CDR3 is TGCGCCAGCAGCACGGACAGGGGGAATGAAAAACTGTTTTTT. Translating it yields CASSTDRGNEKLFF.